This passage covers 30 T cell receptor beta chains from one sample sequenced in a study of T cell responses to AZD1222 COVID-19 vaccine (dated by TCRdb to the early 2020s). The library came from the immunoSEQ multiplex PCR assay. The source is immuneACCESS, and TCRdb retained only in-frame sequences with V and J called. Part of the clones is not carried over; for the studies checked, unresolved V genes explain less than half of this, and the remainder is unexplained. For this sample the table gives some 180,000 clones, of which around 92% were detected only once. The leading ten clones occupy roughly 1.3% of the sample. The time point label, read with the paper, signifies: baseline before first vaccination. Sequenced material: peripheral blood, taken on day 0 of AZD1222 vaccination. Receptor source: an adult in good health.

V and J are TRBV11-1 and TRBJ2-1; no definite D call. CDR3 length equals 13 residues. Germline CDR1 and CDR2: SGHAT and FQDESV (reference sequence). V gave up 4 bases and J gave up 7 bases, with 11 bases separating them. DNA for the CDR3: TGTGCCAGCAGCTCGACCGGAACGAATGAGCAGTTCTTC. Protein product: CASSSTGTNEQFF.

The genes are TRBV2 and TRBJ1-1; 7 bases fit TRBD1. Per germline, CDR1 SNHLY and CDR2 FYNNEI. Trimming cost V 9 bases and J 5 bases; bases outside gene matches: 3. There are 11 residues in the CDR3. This chain's CDR3 is CARGQMTEAFF. The DNA of the CDR3 is TGTGCCAGGGGACAGATGACTGAAGCTTTCTTT.

The chain combines TRBV24-1 with TRBJ2-3, with D perhaps TRBD1 (6 bases). The CDR3 covers 16 residues. Germline assignment: CDR1 KGHDR and CDR2 SFDVKD. Trimming shortened V by 3 bases and J by 6 bases, and 18 bases separated the two germline ends. The CDR3 DNA reads as TGTGCCACCAGTGATCCCAACAGGGAAGGAGCGGATACGCAGTATTTT. It encodes CATSDPNREGADTQYF.

The chain has TRBV28 and TRBJ2-4; TRBD2 matches at 7 bases. Per germline, CDR1 MDHEN and CDR2 SYDVKM. The ends lost 6 bases at V and 0 bases at J; junction bases unmatched: 11. CDR3 length: 17 residues. As DNA, the CDR3 is TGTGCCAGCAGCGGACCCCGGGGGGAGCTAGCCAAAAACATTCAGTACTTC. Amino acid sequence: CASSGPRGELAKNIQYF.

The chain carries TRBV5-1 and TRBJ1-6, with a weak D call TRBD1 (5 bases). Germline assignment: CDR1 SGHRS and CDR2 YFSETQ. Trimming stripped 1 base from V and 15 bases from J, with 14 bases between. This CDR3 comprises 13 residues. The CDR3 region is CASSLTGRDVLHF. CDR3 nucleotides: TGCGCCAGCAGCTTGACGGGACGGGATGTCCTCCACTTT.

The chain combines TRBV3-1 (or the pseudogene TRBV3-2) with TRBJ1-5; D gene unclear. This CDR3 is 13 amino acids long. CDR1 and CDR2 (germline): LGHDT, YNNKEL (reference sequence). Trimming took off 5 bases at V and 5 bases at J, with 10 bases between the two ends. This CDR3 reads CASSGDRYQPQHF. CDR3 bases: TGTGCCAGCAGCGGCGACCGGTATCAGCCCCAGCATTTT.

This clone was recorded once. V and J are TRBV5-1 and TRBJ2-1; 8 positions agree with TRBD2. The germline V gene encodes CDR1 SGHRS and CDR2 YFSETQ. This CDR3 comprises 16 residues. Germline trimming cut 1 base from V and 0 bases from J; bases unmatched to any gene: 3. CDR3 in DNA: TGCGCCAGCAGCTTGTGGGCGGGGGGCTCCTACAATGAGCAGTTCTTC. This encodes CASSLWAGGSYNEQFF.

The rearrangement links TRBV6-5 to TRBJ1-2; perhaps TRBD1 as D (5 bases). V lost 2 bases and J 4 bases, leaving 11 bases between the germline ends. CDR3 length: 14 residues. Per germline, CDR1 MNHEY and CDR2 SVGAGI. CDR3 bases: TGTGCCAGCAGTTACGCGGGGGGGGGCTATGGCTACACCTTC. Amino acids: CASSYAGGGYGYTF.

V gene TRBV6-4 combines with J gene TRBJ1-1, with a tentative D call TRBD1 (6 bases). Germline values: CDR1 MRHNA, CDR2 SNTAGT. The CDR3 is 13 residues long. V was pared by 2 bases and J by 5 bases, with 9 bases between. The CDR3: CASSDVRGTEAFF. The CDR3 DNA reads TGTGCCAGCAGTGACGTAAGGGGGACTGAAGCTTTCTTT.

This clone appeared a single time. The genes are TRBV5-1 and TRBJ2-1, with 9 bases identical to TRBD1. J lost 6 bases, V lost 1 base, and 5 bases had no gene match. The CDR3 loop spans 15 amino acids. Germline lookup yields CDR1 SGHRS and CDR2 YFSETQ. CDR3 residues: CASSLLGQGSNEQFF. In DNA form, the CDR3 reads TGCGCCAGCAGCTTGCTGGGACAGGGTAGCAATGAGCAGTTCTTC.

The chain recombines TRBV19 with TRBJ1-2, with TRBD1 matching over 11 bases. CDR3 length: 16 amino acids. The ends lost 4 bases at V and 1 base at J; junction bases unmatched: 5. Germline CDR1 LNHDA, CDR2 SQIVND (reference sequence). The CDR3 reads CASSNRDRGINYGYTF. The CDR3 DNA reads TGTGCCAGTAGTAACCGGGACAGGGGGATTAACTATGGCTACACCTTC.

The chain recombines TRBV9 with TRBJ2-3; the D gene is possibly TRBD2 (7 bases). The germline V gene has CDR1 SGDLS and CDR2 YYNGEE. This CDR3 comprises 18 residues. Deletions cut 0 bases from V and 0 bases from J, with 17 bases between. The chain's CDR3 is CASSVGPRGDYSTDTQYF. The CDR3 coding sequence is TGTGCCAGCAGCGTAGGCCCAAGGGGGGACTACAGCACAGATACGCAGTATTTT.

The chain links TRBV19 to TRBJ2-1, with 7 nucleotides matching TRBD1. The junction had 21 bases not matched to a gene; V was cut back by 3 bases and J by 7 bases. The CDR3 spans 19 residues. Per germline, CDR1 LNHDA and CDR2 SQIVND (reference sequence). CDR3 sequence: CASSIGAPWQGVSVNEQFF. CDR3 coding DNA: TGTGCCAGTAGTATCGGGGCCCCGTGGCAGGGGGTATCGGTGAATGAGCAGTTCTTC.

The chain recombines TRBV2 with TRBJ1-1; 9 bases fit TRBD1. This CDR3 is built from 14 residues. V lost 5 bases, J lost 7 bases, and 8 bases stayed unmatched. CDR1 is SNHLY, CDR2 FYNNEI, per germline. The DNA for the CDR3 is TGTGCCAGCAGTCCGACAGGGGGTAATAGTGAAGCTTTCTTT. This encodes CASSPTGGNSEAFF.

This chain uses TRBV27 with TRBJ1-1; D is possibly TRBD1 (6 bases). Germline V gives CDR1 MNHEY, CDR2 SMNVEV (reference sequence). This CDR3 is 14 amino acids long. The V gene lost 3 bases and the J gene lost 4 bases, with 12 bases spanning the gap. DNA for the CDR3: TGTGCCAGCAGTTTTAACAGGGTTAGCACTGAAGCTTTCTTT. It encodes CASSFNRVSTEAFF.

The CDR3 DNA reads as TGTGCCAGCAGGGTGGGGGATCCCACAGATACGCAGTATTTT. Amino acid sequence: CASRVGDPTDTQYF. The chain has TRBV6-5 and TRBJ2-3, with D perhaps matching TRBD1 or TRBD2 (5 bases each). Trimming removed 6 bases at V and 2 bases at J, with 12 bases between. Germline V lookup: CDR1 MNHEY, CDR2 SVGAGI. This CDR3 has 14 amino acids.

V and J are TRBV2 and TRBJ2-1; 11 bases match TRBD2. Trimming at V came to 3 bases and at J to 4 bases, leaving 14 bases not matched to a gene. The CDR3 extends over 19 amino acids. Germline V lookup: CDR1 SNHLY, CDR2 FYNNEI. The CDR3 loop reads CASSDTSGGVLPVYNEQFF. The CDR3 nucleotides are TGTGCCAGCAGTGACACTAGCGGGGGAGTCCTCCCTGTTTACAATGAGCAGTTCTTC.

The CDR3: CAITPGQGRNEQFF. DNA of the CDR3: TGTGCCATCACTCCGGGACAGGGCCGTAATGAGCAGTTCTTC. The genes are TRBV10-3 and TRBJ2-1; 9 nucleotides line up with TRBD1. V shed 7 bases and J 7 bases; nucleotides not matched to a gene: 8. CDR1 is ENHRY and CDR2 is SYGVKD in the germline V gene. This CDR3 spans 14 amino acids.

This chain connects TRBV6-1 to TRBJ1-3; 10 bases agree with TRBD1. This CDR3 spans 16 amino acids. Germline V gene data show CDR1 as MNHNS and CDR2 as SASEGT. Trimming took 4 bases from V and 2 from J; bases not matched to a gene: 5. CDR3: CASSARGTGAGNTIYF. CDR3 in DNA: TGTGCCAGCAGTGCTAGGGGGACAGGGGCTGGAAACACCATATATTTT.

The chain has TRBV5-1 and TRBJ2-1; the D gene is possibly TRBD1 (6 bases). Between the trimmed V and J ends, which lost 1 base and 7 bases, there was a span of 15 bases. Per germline, CDR1 SGHRS and CDR2 YFSETQ. The CDR3 extends over 15 amino acids. CDR3 sequence reads: CASSLSGALKNEQFF. The DNA for the CDR3 is TGCGCCAGCAGCTTGTCAGGGGCGTTGAAAAATGAGCAGTTCTTC.

This sequence joins TRBV5-8 and TRBJ1-5, with D unclear. The CDR3 runs to 15 residues. Germline CDR1 reads SGHTS; CDR2 reads YDEGEE. V dropped 2 bases and J dropped 2 bases, with 11 bases sitting between them. This CDR3 is CASSLRAARNQPQHF. The CDR3 DNA follows: TGTGCCAGCAGCTTAAGGGCAGCCCGCAATCAGCCCCAGCATTTT.

This clone appeared a single time. The chain couples TRBV6-5 to TRBJ2-7; D is possibly TRBD1 (6 bases). CDR1 and CDR2 from the germline V gene are MNHEY and SVGAGI. V shed 4 bases and J shed 2 bases, with 12 bases lying between them. The CDR3 covers 14 residues. DNA for the CDR3: TGTGCCAGCAGTTCCGGGACAACACCCTACGAGCAGTACTTC. Residues: CASSSGTTPYEQYF.

The chain combines TRBV5-1 with TRBJ2-7, with 9 bases aligning to TRBD1. With 6 bases clipped from V and 3 bases from J, the junction kept 7 bases outside the gene matches. The germline gives CDR1 SGHRS, CDR2 YFSETQ. This CDR3 is built from 14 residues. The DNA of the CDR3 is TGCGCCAGCAACAGAAGGACAGGGGACTACGAGCAGTACTTC. This translates into CASNRRTGDYEQYF.

This sequence joins TRBV6-5 and TRBJ1-6; 9 bases map to TRBD1. This CDR3 has 15 residues. Unmatched junction bases numbered 8, after V lost 6 bases and J lost 8 bases. Per the germline V gene, CDR1 is MNHEY and CDR2 is SVGAGI. The CDR3 sequence: CASRTGTGTYSPLHF. The CDR3 DNA is TGTGCCAGCAGAACCGGGACAGGGACCTATTCACCCCTCCACTTT.

The V call is TRBV5-1, the J call TRBJ1-3; no firm D call. Between the trimmed V and J ends, which lost 4 bases and 0 bases, there was a span of 11 bases. The CDR3 is made up of 15 amino acids. Germline values: CDR1 SGHRS, CDR2 YFSETQ. The CDR3 DNA sequence: TGCGCCAGCAGCGCCAACGTCTTCTCTGGAAACACCATATATTTT. Protein: CASSANVFSGNTIYF.

CDR3 region: CTSSPGTGCISNQPQHF. The DNA of the CDR3 is TGCACCAGCAGCCCCGGGACAGGGTGTATTAGCAATCAGCCCCAGCATTTT. This chain uses TRBV1 with TRBJ1-5; the table names TRBD1, a call not compared with the DNA. TRBV1 is assigned pseudogene status. The CDR3 loop spans 17 amino acids.

This clone was picked up one time. The chain couples TRBV5-6 to TRBJ1-5; the D is unclear. Germline loops: CDR1 SGHDT, CDR2 YYEEEE. The CDR3 consists of 11 residues. Between the trimmed V and J ends, which lost 4 bases and 7 bases, there was a span of 6 bases. CDR3 in DNA: TGTGCCAGCAGCAATGGACAGCCCCAGCATTTT. Translation gives CASSNGQPQHF.

V gene TRBV2 combines with J gene TRBJ2-3, with D possibly matching TRBD1 (6 bases). The CDR3 has 14 amino acids. The V gene lost 3 bases and the J gene lost 3 bases, with 10 bases spanning the gap. Looked up from germline, CDR1 is SNHLY and CDR2 is FYNNEI. CDR3 sequence: CASSEQGLTDTQYF. Here the CDR3 DNA reads TGTGCCAGCAGTGAGCAGGGGTTAACAGATACGCAGTATTTT.

The chain carries TRBV3-1 (or the pseudogene TRBV3-2) and TRBJ2-7, with 7 bases matching TRBD1. In germline, CDR1 is LGHDT, CDR2 YNNKEL (reference sequence). J gave up 3 bases and V 4 bases, and 3 bases lay outside the gene matches. The CDR3 length is 13 residues. In nucleotides, the CDR3 is TGTGCCAGCAGCCGGCAGGGGGTCTACGAGCAGTACTTC. It encodes CASSRQGVYEQYF.

For this clone: Other nucleotide sequences in the sample specify the same CDR3. The rearrangement uses TRBV6-5 and TRBJ1-2; TRBD1 matches 8 bases. V lost 0 bases and J lost 1; bases outside the gene matches: 1. The CDR3 contains 15 residues. Per the germline V gene, CDR1 is MNHEY and CDR2 is SVGAGI. This CDR3 reads CASSYSGQGNYGYTF. CDR3 DNA sequence: TGTGCCAGCAGTTACTCAGGACAGGGTAACTATGGCTACACCTTC.